This T cell receptor beta chain derives from a study of T-cell reconstitution after alpha-beta-depleted transplantation in children. Construction of the TCRbeta library involved unique molecular identifiers. Each CDR3 protein gets one entry after TCRdb re-called the PCR reads with MiXCR. The data contain some 310,000 distinct CDR3 sequences, approximately 23% of them seen just once; the ten biggest clones take up 9.5% to 12%. This clonotype was detected a few times. The CDR3 runs 15 residues. V shed 0 bases and J shed 3 bases, with 13 bases lying between them. CDR1 and CDR2 from the germline V gene are SGDLS and YYNGEE.

This TCR was recovered from a male patient younger than 18 who had a stem cell transplant for acute lymphoblastic leukemia, so the T cells may come from the graft donor. The gene calls are TRBV9 and TRBJ2-7; TRBD2 might be the D (5 bases). The sequences come from PBMCs, mostly from graft donor cells, collected 180 days after TCRalphabeta/CD19-depleted stem cell transplant. The CDR3 reads CASSVGSSRFYEQYF. In nucleotides, the CDR3 is TGTGCCAGCAGCGTAGGGTCTAGCAGGTTCTACGAGCAGTACTTC. The full variable domain, rest sourced from reference TRBV9 and TRBJ2-7, is DSGVTQTPKHLITATGQRVTLRCSPRSGDLSVYWYQQSLDQGLQFLIQYYNGEERAKGNILERFSAQQFPDLHSELNLSSLELGDSALYFCASSVGSSRFYEQYFGPGTRLTVT.